Here is one T cell receptor beta chain with its context. Its recognized antigen is unknown. From each donor, a roughly 2.5 ml peripheral blood sample was drawn into PAXgene tubes and stored at -80 degrees C. Without T cell sorting, total RNA was isolated from whole blood using the PAXgene blood miRNA kit on an automated QIAcube. Peripheral blood from monozygotic twin pairs concordant or discordant for inflammatory bowel disease was subjected to deep TCRalpha and TCRbeta repertoire profiling with unique molecular barcoding. Smoking habits were recorded for all twin pairs, with individuals classified as current, former or never smokers. The germline V gene supplies CDR1 SGHTA and CDR2 FQGNSA. From its cysteine to its phenylalanine, the CDR3 spans 14 amino acids. Only the protein is on record. Library preparation employed 5' RACE. Preparation of each TCR library used around 3.5 ug of total RNA. For each sample, cDNA was synthesized in eight separate reactions using SMARTScribe reverse transcriptase. During cDNA synthesis, template switching was used to introduce unique molecular identifiers that contained a 6-nucleotide sample barcode. TCRalpha and TCRbeta cDNA was amplified by two nested PCRs of 16 and 9 cycles, with bead purification after each PCR. Before amplification, cDNA was treated with uracil DNA-glycosylase and purified using the QIAquick PCR purification kit. In the second PCR, Illumina TruSeq-compatible adapters and sample-specific barcodes were added. Library quality and concentration were checked on TapeStation and Qubit, and libraries were pooled at about 5 ng each. Sequencing of the pooled libraries was done on an Illumina HiSeq2500 single-index Rapid Run using custom sequencing primers and 2 x 100 bp reads. From the authors' description of their analysis: UMI-based consensus assembly with MiGEC version 1.2.6 was used to correct PCR and sequencing errors. MiXCR version 2.1.1 was used for V(D)J alignment, clonotype assembly and CDR3 extraction. Normalisation of gene usage, clonotype sharing and MAIT/NKT TCR abundance was achieved by analysing the top 1000, 10 000 and 20 000 clonotypes per sample. After downsampling to 27 000 UMIs, diversity was calculated as the inverse Simpson index using the vegan R package. Paired Mann-Whitney U tests were applied to discordant twin pairs, and Benjamini-Hochberg correction was used for multiple testing. Following reprocessing of the reads by TCRdb, the data hold one row per CDR3 protein sequence and no DNA is available. TCRdb's processing, not the authors', yielded these V and J calls. The data table for this sample lists approximately 160,000 distinct CDR3 sequences. The ten largest account for around 2.8% of the sample.

The data derive from a study of monozygotic twins with inflammatory bowel disease (dated by TCRdb to the late 2010s). At the level of the whole study: The complete study included about 30 monozygotic twin pairs: 19 IBD-discordant Danish pairs and nine German pairs, of which four were IBD-concordant and five were IBD-discordant. The search for disease-associated traits relied mainly on comparing IBD patients with their genetically identical healthy co-twins within discordant pairs. Each individual had, on average, about 151 000 unique TCRalpha sequences and 181 000 unique TCRbeta sequences available for analysis.

On the study overall, not on this receptor specifically: The analysis was unable to tell apart different T cell subtypes. Because patients were on differing immunosuppressive treatments, the repertoires may have picked up extra background noise and inter-individual variability. Fewer clonotypes were shared with other individuals by IBD patients than by healthy twins, most markedly in patients showing signs of disease activity. The results gave no support for a single strong signal or clonotype linked to IBD. Repertoire similarity did not differ between concordant and discordant twins, which could be due to limited statistical power. Measured by the inverse Simpson index, TCRbeta repertoire diversity was lower in IBD patients than in their healthy co-twins.

The sequenced sample was blood. Recombination connected TRBV7-2 to TRBJ2-3. This TCR came from a human donor with ulcerative colitis or Crohn's disease, or a healthy co-twin of an affected twin (not recorded which). The CDR3 region reads CASVTGSYTDTQYF. Here the CDR3 is joined to the reference TRBV7-2 and TRBJ2-3 genes, and the full variable domain is: GAGVSQSPSNKVTEKGKDVELRCDPISGHTALYWYRQSLGQGLEFLIYFQGNSAPDKSGLPSDRFSAERTGGSVSTLTIQRTQQEDSAVYLCASVTGSYTDTQYFGPGTRLTVL.